The rows below give T cell receptor beta chains drawn from one sample of a study of blood T cell repertoires in COVID-19. Repertoires were generated with immunoSEQ multiplex PCR, while TCRdb's copy carries only in-frame clones and drops some. The sample holds 200,000 to 250,000 clones, approximately 80% seen once. What was sequenced was peripheral blood. Receptors originate from a woman of 80 years or more with active or convalescent COVID-19. Both conserved end residues are part of each CDR3. D genes are given only for firm matches. Expanded clones are given a class, and other clones once, few, many or no size at all.

j_call d_call v_call cdr3_length clone_size cdr3_nt cdr3_aa
TRBJ2-7 TRBD1 TRBV3-1/TRBV3-2 14 NA TGTGCCAGCAGCCAGAGACAGGGGTCCTACGAGCAGTACTTC CASSQRQGSYEQYF
TRBJ1-4 NA TRBV4-1 13 NA TGCGCCAGCAGCCGAACCTATACTGAAAAACTGTTTTTT CASSRTYTEKLFF
TRBJ1-4 NA TRBV4-1 17 few TGCGCCAGCAGCCCCGTGGGGAAGGGGGCAACTAATGAAAAACTGTTTTTT CASSPVGKGATNEKLFF
TRBJ2-3 NA TRBV19 14 NA TGTGCCAGTAGTATAGGTAGCAGGGGAGATACGCAGTATTTT CASSIGSRGDTQYF
TRBJ1-2 TRBD1 TRBV6-5 14 NA TGTGCCAGCAGTTACACGACAGGGTCCTATGGCTACACCTTC CASSYTTGSYGYTF
TRBJ1-2 TRBD1 TRBV10-3 13 NA TGTGCCATCAGTGAAAGACAGGGGGATGGCTACACCTTC CAISERQGDGYTF
TRBJ2-3 TRBD1 TRBV13 16 NA TGTGCCAGCAGGTTTACCCGGGACAGGAATACAGATACGCAGTATTTT CASRFTRDRNTDTQYF
TRBJ1-2 NA TRBV19 15 NA TGTGCCAGTAGTATAGCGGCACGGCGGAACTATGGCTACACCTTC CASSIAARRNYGYTF
TRBJ2-1 TRBD2 TRBV28 17 NA TGTGCCAGCAGTCCCCTGGATAGCGGGAGGCAGGTCGATGAGCAGTTCTTC CASSPLDSGRQVDEQFF
TRBJ1-1 TRBD1 TRBV29-1 13 NA TGCAGCGCACTCCGGGACAGGGTCACTGAAGCTTTCTTT CSALRDRVTEAFF
TRBJ2-6 TRBD2 TRBV3-1/TRBV3-2 16 NA TGTGCCAGCAGCTCTAGCGGAAACTCTGGGGCCAACGTCCTGACTTTC CASSSSGNSGANVLTF
TRBJ1-2 NA TRBV6-5 14 NA TGTGCCAGCAGTTACCCCGGCAGGGTGAAAGGCTACACCTTC CASSYPGRVKGYTF
TRBJ2-5 NA TRBV7-9 14 NA TGTGCCAGCAGCCTTAGGACAGACCAAGAGACCCAGTACTTC CASSLRTDQETQYF
TRBJ2-7 NA TRBV28 13 few TGTGCCAGCAGCAAACAGGGATCCTACGAGCAGTACTTC CASSKQGSYEQYF
TRBJ2-2 TRBD2 TRBV15 15 NA TGTGCCACCAGCGGGGGCCTAGCGGGTACCGGGGAGCTGTTTTTT CATSGGLAGTGELFF
TRBJ1-5 NA TRBV7-9 15 NA TGTGCCAGCAGTCTAGGAGACGGTAGCAATCAGCCCCAGCATTTT CASSLGDGSNQPQHF
TRBJ1-2 TRBD1 TRBV19 14 NA TGTGCCAGTAGGAAACGGACAGGGGGCCATGGCTACACCTTC CASRKRTGGHGYTF
TRBJ2-3 TRBD2 TRBV19 16 NA TGTGCCAGTAGTATTTCCCTAGCGGGAGTCACAGATACGCAGTATTTT CASSISLAGVTDTQYF
TRBJ2-7 NA TRBV7-8 13 NA TGTGCCAGCAGCTTGGACAGATACTACGAGCAGTACTTC CASSLDRYYEQYF
TRBJ1-1 NA TRBV12-3/TRBV12-4 13 once TGTGCCAGCAGTCCGGTAAAGAACACTGAAGCTTTCTTT CASSPVKNTEAFF
TRBJ1-2 NA TRBV15 12 NA TGTGCCACCAGCAGAGACGGATATGGAGTCACCTTC CATSRDGYGVTF
TRBJ1-2 TRBD1 TRBV7-9 17 once TGTGCCAGCAGCTTACCCCGGACAGGGCCTTCCGGCTATGGCTACACCTTC CASSLPRTGPSGYGYTF
TRBJ1-5 NA TRBV7-9 19 NA TGTGCCAGCAGCCCCCCCTACTGGACAGAGTCTACTGGCGATCAGCCCCAGCATTTT CASSPPYWTESTGDQPQHF
TRBJ2-2 NA TRBV7-9 13 NA TGTGCCAGCAGCTCAACCAGCACCGGGGAGCTGTTTTTT CASSSTSTGELFF
TRBJ2-3 NA TRBV5-1 15 NA TGCGCCAGCAGCGCGGCCCAAGGGGTGGCGGATACGCAGTATTTT CASSAAQGVADTQYF
TRBJ2-7 TRBD1 TRBV2 14 NA TGTGCCAGCAGTGACGGCAGGGGGCGGCTCGAGCAGTACTTC CASSDGRGRLEQYF
TRBJ1-2 NA TRBV24-1 14 NA TGTGCCACCAGTGATTTCAGGACTAACTATGGCTACACCTTC CATSDFRTNYGYTF
TRBJ2-1 NA TRBV2 14 NA TGTGCCAGCACCATCTTAAACTCCGCGAATGAGCAGTTCTTC CASTILNSANEQFF
TRBJ1-1 NA TRBV5-1 13 NA TGCGCCAGCAGTTCTCAGGTGGGCACTGAAGCTTTCTTT CASSSQVGTEAFF
TRBJ1-5 TRBD1 TRBV18 18 once TGTGCCAGCTCACTCGGGGACAGCCTCGCCTTGGGTACTCAGCCCCAGCATTTT CASSLGDSLALGTQPQHF
TRBJ2-5 NA TRBV9 15 NA TGTGCCAGCAGCCGGGACTGGGGCTCCCAAGAGACCCAGTACTTC CASSRDWGSQETQYF
TRBJ1-1 NA TRBV28 16 NA TGTGCCAGCAGTTTAGTTCGGGGTTCGGGAGGCACTGAAGCTTTCTTT CASSLVRGSGGTEAFF
TRBJ1-3 NA TRBV3-1/TRBV3-2 16 once TGTGCCAGCAGCCAAGATTATGCGGGGCCTGGAAACACCATATATTTT CASSQDYAGPGNTIYF
TRBJ2-1 TRBD2 TRBV30 13 once TGTGCCTCAGCGGGAAGCTCCTACAATGAGCAGTTCTTC CASAGSSYNEQFF
TRBJ1-4 NA TRBV3-1/TRBV3-2 14 NA TGTGCCAGCAGCCAAGAGGGTCGGAGGGAAAAACTGTTTTTT CASSQEGRREKLFF
TRBJ1-5 TRBD1 TRBV30 15 NA TGTGCCTGGAGTGCAAGGGGACAGGGAGATCAGCCCCAGCATTTT CAWSARGQGDQPQHF
TRBJ1-5 TRBD1 TRBV5-6 19 NA TGTGCCAGCAGACCCCCAGGACAGGGGAATAGCTATAGCAATCAGCCCCAGCATTTT CASRPPGQGNSYSNQPQHF
TRBJ2-2 NA TRBV27 16 NA TGTGCCAGCAGTTTTGCAGGGAAACTTAACACCGGGGAGCTGTTTTTT CASSFAGKLNTGELFF
TRBJ2-7 TRBD2 TRBV13 15 NA TGTGCCAGCGGTAGCGGGAGTCGATCCTCCTACGAGCAGTACTTC CASGSGSRSSYEQYF
TRBJ2-5 NA TRBV4-2 15 NA TGTGCCAGCAGCCAAGATACACAACCCGTAGAGACCCAGTACTTC CASSQDTQPVETQYF
TRBJ2-7 NA TRBV10-2 12 few TGCGCCAGCACCAGGGGAGATTACGAGCAGTACTTC CASTRGDYEQYF
TRBJ1-6 NA TRBV5-4 12 once TGTGCCTGTAGACAGGCTAATTCACCCCTCCACTTT CACRQANSPLHF
TRBJ1-1 TRBD1 TRBV3-1/TRBV3-2 12 NA TGTGCCAGCAGCCAAGCTACAGGGGTAGCTTTCTTT CASSQATGVAFF
TRBJ1-3 NA TRBV28 21 NA TGTGCCAGCAGCCCCCCAGGAGAGACAGAACTAACACAGGGCTCTGGAAACACCATATATTTT CASSPPGETELTQGSGNTIYF